The T cell receptor beta chain described here comes from a study of T cell responses to AZD1222 COVID-19 vaccine. Overall study results and limits: Spike-specific TCR breadth and depth both grew after two AZD1222 doses. Close to half of spike-specific TCRs reportedly recognize unmutated variant regions.

This CDR3 is built from 14 residues. Germline V lookup: CDR1 MDHEN, CDR2 SYDVKM. The V and J ends lost 6 bases and 8 bases respectively, with 17 bases between them. This clone was counted a single time. Its antigen is still unknown. Assay: immunoSEQ multiplex PCR; the TCRdb copy retains only in-frame clones and omits some. The sample lists tens of thousands of clones, more than 80% occurring once. The sequence derives from an adult in good health. Material: peripheral blood, obtained on day 0 of MenACWY control vaccination. The genes are TRBV28 and TRBJ1-5, with D perhaps matching TRBD1 (5 bases). CDR3 protein: CASSLHRRTEPQHF. CDR3 nucleotides: TGTGCCAGCAGCCTTCACAGGCGTACGGAGCCCCAGCATTTT.